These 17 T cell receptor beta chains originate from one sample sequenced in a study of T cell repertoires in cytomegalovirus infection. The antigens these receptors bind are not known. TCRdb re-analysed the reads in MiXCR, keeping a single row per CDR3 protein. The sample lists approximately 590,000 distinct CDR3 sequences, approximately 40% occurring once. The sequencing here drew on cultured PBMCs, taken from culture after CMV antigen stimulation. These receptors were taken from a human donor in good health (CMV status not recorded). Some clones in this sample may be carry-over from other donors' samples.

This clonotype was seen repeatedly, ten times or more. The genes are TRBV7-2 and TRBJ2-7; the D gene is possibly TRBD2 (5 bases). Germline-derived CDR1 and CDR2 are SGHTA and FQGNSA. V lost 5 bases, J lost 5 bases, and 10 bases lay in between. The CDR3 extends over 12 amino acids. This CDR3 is CASSPRRNEQYF. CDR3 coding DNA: TGTGCCAGCAGCCCCAGGAGGAACGAGCAGTACTTC.

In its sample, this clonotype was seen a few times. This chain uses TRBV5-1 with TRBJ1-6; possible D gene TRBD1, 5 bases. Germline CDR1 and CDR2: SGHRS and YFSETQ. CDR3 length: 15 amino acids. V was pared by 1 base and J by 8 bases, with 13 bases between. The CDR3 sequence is CASSLLGGMDSPLHF. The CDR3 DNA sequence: TGCGCCAGCAGCTTGTTGGGGGGTATGGATTCACCCCTCCACTTT.

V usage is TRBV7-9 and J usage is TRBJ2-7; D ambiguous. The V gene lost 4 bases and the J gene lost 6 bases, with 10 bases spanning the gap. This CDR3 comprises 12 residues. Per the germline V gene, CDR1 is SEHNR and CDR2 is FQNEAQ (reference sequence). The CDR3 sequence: CASSSNYREQYF. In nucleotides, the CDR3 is TGTGCCAGCAGCTCAAACTACCGCGAGCAGTACTTC.

This CDR3 reads CASSVDIRGRAEAFF. DNA of the CDR3: TGCGCCAGCAGCGTAGATATCAGGGGAAGGGCTGAAGCTTTCTTT. The chain carries TRBV5-1 and TRBJ1-1, with D possibly matching TRBD1 (6 bases). The germline V gene encodes CDR1 SGHRS and CDR2 YFSETQ. V lost 4 bases to trimming and J lost 6 bases, with 19 bases between them. The CDR3 is 15 amino acids.

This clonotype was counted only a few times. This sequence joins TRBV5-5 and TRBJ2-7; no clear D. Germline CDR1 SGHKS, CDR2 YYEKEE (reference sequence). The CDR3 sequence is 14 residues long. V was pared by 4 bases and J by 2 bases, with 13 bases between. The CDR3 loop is CASSPTRGPYEQYF. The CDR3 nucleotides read TGTGCCAGCAGCCCCACCCGCGGTCCCTACGAGCAGTACTTC. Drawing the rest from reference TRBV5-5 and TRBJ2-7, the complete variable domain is DAGVTQSPTHLIKTRGQQVTLRCSPISGHKSVSWYQQVLGQGPQFIFQYYEKEERGRGNFPDRFSARQFPNYSSELNVNALLLGDSALYLCASSPTRGPYEQYFGPGTRLTVT.

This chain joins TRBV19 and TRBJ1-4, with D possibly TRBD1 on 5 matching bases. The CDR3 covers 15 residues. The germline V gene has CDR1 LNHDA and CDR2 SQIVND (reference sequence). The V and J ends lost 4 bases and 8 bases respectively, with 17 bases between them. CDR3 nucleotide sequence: TGTGCCAGTAGTAGTTTCTCGGGACTCGACGAAAAACTGTTTTTT. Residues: CASSSFSGLDEKLFF.

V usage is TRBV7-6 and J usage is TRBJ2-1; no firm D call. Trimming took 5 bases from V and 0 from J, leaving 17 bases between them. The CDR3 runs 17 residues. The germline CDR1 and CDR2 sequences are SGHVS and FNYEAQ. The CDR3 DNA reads TGTGCCAGCAGCCCGCCCGGACGGAAAAGCTCCTACAATGAGCAGTTCTTC. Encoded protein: CASSPPGRKSSYNEQFF.

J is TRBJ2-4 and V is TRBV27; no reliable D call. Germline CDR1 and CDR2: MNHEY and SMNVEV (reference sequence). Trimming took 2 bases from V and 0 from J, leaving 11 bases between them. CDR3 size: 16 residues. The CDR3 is CASSLKGNLAKNIQYF. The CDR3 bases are TGTGCCAGCAGTTTAAAGGGAAACCTAGCCAAAAACATTCAGTACTTC.

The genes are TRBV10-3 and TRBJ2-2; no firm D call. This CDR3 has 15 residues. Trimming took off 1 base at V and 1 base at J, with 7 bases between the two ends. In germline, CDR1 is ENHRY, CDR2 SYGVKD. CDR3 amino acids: CAISEFGGNTGELFF. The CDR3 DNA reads TGTGCCATCAGTGAGTTCGGCGGGAACACCGGGGAGCTGTTTTTT.

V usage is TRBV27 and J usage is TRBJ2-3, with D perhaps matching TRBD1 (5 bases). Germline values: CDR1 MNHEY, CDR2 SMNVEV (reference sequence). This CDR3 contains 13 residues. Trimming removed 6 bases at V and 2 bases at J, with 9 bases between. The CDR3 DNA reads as TGTGCCAGCAGGGTGACAGACACAGATACGCAGTATTTT. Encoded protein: CASRVTDTDTQYF.

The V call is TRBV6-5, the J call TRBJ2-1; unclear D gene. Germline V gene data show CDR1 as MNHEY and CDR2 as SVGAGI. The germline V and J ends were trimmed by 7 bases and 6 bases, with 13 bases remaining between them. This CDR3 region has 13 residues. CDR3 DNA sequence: TGTGCCAGCACTAAAGGACCTCTCAATGAGCAGTTCTTC. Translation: CASTKGPLNEQFF.

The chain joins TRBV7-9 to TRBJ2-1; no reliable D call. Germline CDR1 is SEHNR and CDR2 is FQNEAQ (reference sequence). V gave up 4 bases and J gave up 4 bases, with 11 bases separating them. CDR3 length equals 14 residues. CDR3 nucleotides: TGTGCCAGCAGCTCCTATATGGTTTACAATGAGCAGTTCTTC. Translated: CASSSYMVYNEQFF.

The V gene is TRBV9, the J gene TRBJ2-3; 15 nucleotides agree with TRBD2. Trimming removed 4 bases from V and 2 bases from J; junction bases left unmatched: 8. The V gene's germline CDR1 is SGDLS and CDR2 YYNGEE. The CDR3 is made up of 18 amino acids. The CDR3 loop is CASSRPGLAGGLTDTQYF. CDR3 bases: TGTGCCAGCAGCAGACCGGGACTAGCGGGAGGCCTCACAGATACGCAGTATTTT.

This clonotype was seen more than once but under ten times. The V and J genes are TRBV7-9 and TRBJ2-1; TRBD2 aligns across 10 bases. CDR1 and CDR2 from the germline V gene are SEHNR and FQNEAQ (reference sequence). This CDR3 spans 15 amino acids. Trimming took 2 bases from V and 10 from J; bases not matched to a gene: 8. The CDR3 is CASSLLASGGDEQFF. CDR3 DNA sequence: TGTGCCAGCAGCTTATTGGCTAGCGGGGGTGACGAGCAGTTCTTC.

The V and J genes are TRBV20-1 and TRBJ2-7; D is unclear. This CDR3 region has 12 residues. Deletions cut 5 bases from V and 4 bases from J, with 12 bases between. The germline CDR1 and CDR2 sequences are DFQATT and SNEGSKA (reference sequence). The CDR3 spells CSAPRNLYEQYF. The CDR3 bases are TGCAGTGCTCCACGGAACCTATACGAGCAGTACTTC.

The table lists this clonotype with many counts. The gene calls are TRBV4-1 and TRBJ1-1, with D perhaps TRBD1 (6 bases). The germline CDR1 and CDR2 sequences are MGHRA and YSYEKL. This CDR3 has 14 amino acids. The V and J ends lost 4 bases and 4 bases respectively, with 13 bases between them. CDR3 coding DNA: TGCGCCAGCAGCCGCCCAGGGGCGGGCACTGAAGCTTTCTTT. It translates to CASSRPGAGTEAFF.

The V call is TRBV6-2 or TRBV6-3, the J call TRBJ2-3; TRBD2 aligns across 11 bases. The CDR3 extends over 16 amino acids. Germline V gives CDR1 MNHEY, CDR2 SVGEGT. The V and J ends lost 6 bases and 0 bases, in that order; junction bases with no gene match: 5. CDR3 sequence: CASRKRTSGSTDTQYF. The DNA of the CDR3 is TGTGCCAGCAGGAAACGGACTAGCGGGAGCACAGATACGCAGTATTTT.